The clone carrying this T cell receptor beta chain was observed many times. Its target is not known. The data were taken from a study of glioma-infiltrating T cells. General study points: Tissue and blood shared very few CDR3 sequences. Non-neoplastic patients had below-expected tissue-blood divergence, while all gliomas exceeded expectation.

The CDR3 extends over 15 amino acids. Germline V gene data show CDR1 as MNHNS and CDR2 as SASEGT. Unmatched junction bases numbered 8, after V lost 6 bases and J lost 6 bases. Using RNA template, CDR3s of TCR alpha and beta were amplified with iRepertoire arm-PCR. One-step reverse transcription and amplification started from approximately 100-400 ng of tissue mRNA or PBMC total RNA. TCRdb reprocessed the multiplex PCR reads via MiXCR and lists one record per CDR3 protein. The data show about 94,000 distinct CDR3 sequences, 20% to 25% seen once. Material for sequencing was glioma tissue, nonneoplastic brain tissue, or PBMCs (not recorded which). The genes are TRBV6-1 and TRBJ2-1, with 10 bases matching TRBD1. This clonotype was obtained from a human donor with low-grade glioma or glioblastoma, undergoing nonglioma brain surgery, or in good health (not recorded which). CDR3 amino acids: CASSLDRGLLNEQFF. The CDR3 coding sequence is TGTGCCAGCAGCCTCGACAGGGGGCTCCTCAATGAGCAGTTCTTC.